The clone carrying this T cell receptor (beta chain) has at least ten counts. Its antigen is not known. Trimming left V 6 bases short and J 3 bases short, with 12 bases between. The germline V gene encodes CDR1 MNHNY and CDR2 SVGAGI (reference sequence). This CDR3 contains 13 residues. This record belongs to a study of breast tumors, draining lymph nodes, adjacent tissues. TCRdb independently ran MiXCR on the multiplex PCR reads; one entry per CDR3 protein. Among roughly 100,000 distinct CDR3 sequences, less than 40% were seen once, and the ten largest hold 4.5% to 7%. Study-level findings and limits: Tumors had less TCR diversity than lymph nodes, more than nontumor tissue.

The lymph nodes were axillary draining lymph nodes from breast cancer patients. What was sequenced was axillary lymph node tissue. The chain has TRBV6-6 and TRBJ2-7; a weak D match, TRBD2 (5 bases). The sequence derives from a female donor with breast cancer. Some clones in this sample may be carry-over from other donors' samples. CDR3 region: CASSRGLSYEQYF. The CDR3 nucleotides are TGTGCCAGCAGCCGCGGACTGAGCTACGAGCAGTACTTC.